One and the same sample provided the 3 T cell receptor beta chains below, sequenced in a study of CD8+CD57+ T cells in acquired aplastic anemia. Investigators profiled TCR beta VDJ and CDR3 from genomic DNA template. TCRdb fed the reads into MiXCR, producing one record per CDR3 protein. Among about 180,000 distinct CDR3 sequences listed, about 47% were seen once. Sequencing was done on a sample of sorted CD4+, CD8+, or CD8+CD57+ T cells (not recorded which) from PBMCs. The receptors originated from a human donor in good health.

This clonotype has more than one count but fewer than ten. The CDR3 region has the DNA TGCGCCAGCAGTGACCAGGGAAGCTATGGCTACACCTTC. Encoded protein: CASSDQGSYGYTF. The chain is built from TRBV10-1 and TRBJ1-2; maybe TRBD1 (5 bases). This CDR3 contains 13 residues. V was trimmed by 3 bases and J by 4 bases, leaving 9 bases between them. The germline gives CDR1 WNHNN, CDR2 SYGVQD (reference sequence).

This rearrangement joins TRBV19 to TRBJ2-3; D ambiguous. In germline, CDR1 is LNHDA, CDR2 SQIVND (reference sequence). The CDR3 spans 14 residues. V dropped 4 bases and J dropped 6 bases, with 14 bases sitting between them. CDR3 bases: TGTGCCAGTAGTAGCCCGAAAAATTGGGATACGCAGTATTTT. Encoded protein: CASSSPKNWDTQYF.

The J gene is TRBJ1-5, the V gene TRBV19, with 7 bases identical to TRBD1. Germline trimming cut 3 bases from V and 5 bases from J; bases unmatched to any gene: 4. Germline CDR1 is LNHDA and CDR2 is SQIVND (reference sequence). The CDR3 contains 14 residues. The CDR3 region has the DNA TGTGCCAGTAGTATCTGGGGACAGTATCAGCCCCAGCATTTT. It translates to CASSIWGQYQPQHF.